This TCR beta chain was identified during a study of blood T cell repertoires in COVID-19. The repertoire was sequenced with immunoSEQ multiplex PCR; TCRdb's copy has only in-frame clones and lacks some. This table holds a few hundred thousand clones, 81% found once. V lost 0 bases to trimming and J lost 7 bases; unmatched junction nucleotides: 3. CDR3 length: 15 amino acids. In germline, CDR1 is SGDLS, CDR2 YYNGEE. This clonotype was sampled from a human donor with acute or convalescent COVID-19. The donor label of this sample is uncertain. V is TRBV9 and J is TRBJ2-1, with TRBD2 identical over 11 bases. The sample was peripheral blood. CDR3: CASSVAPSGGNEQFF. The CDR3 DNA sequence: TGTGCCAGCAGCGTAGCCCCTAGCGGGGGGAATGAGCAGTTCTTC.